In this sample, the clone carrying this T cell receptor (beta chain) turned up a few times. The target antigen is unknown. Tregs were sorted as CD4+CD25+CD127-/low cells. Trimming cost V 0 bases and J 9 bases; bases outside gene matches: 5. The CDR3 runs 15 residues. Per germline, CDR1 SGHTA and CDR2 FQGTGA. Constant-region reverse primers amplified full-length variable regions, followed by semi-nested Nested Universal Primer A PCR. In TCRdb, the 5' RACE reads were re-called with MiXCR into one record per CDR3 protein. Here the sample spans about 57,000 distinct CDR3 sequences, approximately 26% being singletons. The study, taken as a whole, reports: Larger-cohort validation covered only one TCR beta V-J rearrangement. Tumor memory CD4+ T cell TCR gene usage was found to cluster with blood and lymph node memory CD4+ cells and with lymph node naive CD4+ cells. Tumor Treg TCRs overlapped most with tumor naive CD4+ cells.

J is TRBJ2-1 and V is TRBV7-3; 10 bases map to TRBD1. This clonotype originated in a female donor with breast cancer. Sequences were obtained from tumor-infiltrating Tregs sorted from the breast tumor. The CDR3 sequence: CASSLTGTGEFEQFF. The CDR3 DNA follows: TGTGCCAGCAGCTTAACCGGGACAGGGGAATTTGAGCAGTTCTTC.